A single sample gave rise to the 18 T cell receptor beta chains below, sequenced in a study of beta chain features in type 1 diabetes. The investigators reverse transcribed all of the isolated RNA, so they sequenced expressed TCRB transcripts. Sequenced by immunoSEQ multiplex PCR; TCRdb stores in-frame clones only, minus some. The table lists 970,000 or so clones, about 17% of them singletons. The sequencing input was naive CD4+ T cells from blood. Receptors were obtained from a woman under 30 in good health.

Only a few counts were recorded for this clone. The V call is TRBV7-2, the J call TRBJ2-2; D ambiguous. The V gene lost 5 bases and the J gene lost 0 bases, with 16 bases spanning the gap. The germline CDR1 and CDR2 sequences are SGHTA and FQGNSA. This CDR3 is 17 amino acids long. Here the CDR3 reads CASSQTWGTTNTGELFF. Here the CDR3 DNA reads TGTGCCAGCAGCCAGACATGGGGAACTACGAACACCGGGGAGCTGTTTTTT.

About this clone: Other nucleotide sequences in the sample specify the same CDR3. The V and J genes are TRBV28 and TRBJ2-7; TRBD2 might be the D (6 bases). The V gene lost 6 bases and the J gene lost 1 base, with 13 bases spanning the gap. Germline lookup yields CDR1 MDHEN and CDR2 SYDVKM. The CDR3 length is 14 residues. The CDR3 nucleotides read TGTGCCAGCAGCTTGGTCGGGAGTTCCTACGAGCAGTACTTC. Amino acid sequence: CASSLVGSSYEQYF. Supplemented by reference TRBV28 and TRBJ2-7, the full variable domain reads DVKVTQSSRYLVKRTGEKVFLECVQDMDHENMFWYRQDPGLGLRLIYFSYDVKMKEKGDIPEGYSVSREKKERFSLILESASTNQTSMYLCASSLVGSSYEQYFGPGTRLTVT.

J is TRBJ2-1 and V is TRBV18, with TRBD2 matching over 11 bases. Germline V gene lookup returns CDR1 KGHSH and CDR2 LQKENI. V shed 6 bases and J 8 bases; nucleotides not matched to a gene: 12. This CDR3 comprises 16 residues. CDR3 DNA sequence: TGTGCCAGCTCTAATAACCGACTAGCGGGAAGGGATGAGCAGTTCTTC. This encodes CASSNNRLAGRDEQFF.

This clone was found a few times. The chain's CDR3 is CSASGPDIQYF. CDR3 coding DNA: TGCAGTGCTAGCGGGCCGGACATTCAGTACTTC. The chain has TRBV20-1 and TRBJ2-4; D unclear. The germline V gene has CDR1 DFQATT and CDR2 SNEGSKA (reference sequence). This CDR3 region has 11 residues. Trimming took 3 bases from V and 8 from J, leaving 8 bases between them.

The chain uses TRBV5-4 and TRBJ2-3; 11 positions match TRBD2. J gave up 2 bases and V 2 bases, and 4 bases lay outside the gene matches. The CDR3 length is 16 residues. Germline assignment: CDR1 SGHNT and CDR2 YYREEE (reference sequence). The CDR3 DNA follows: TGTGCCAGCAGCTTCCGACTAGCGGGGCTCACAGATACGCAGTATTTT. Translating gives CASSFRLAGLTDTQYF.

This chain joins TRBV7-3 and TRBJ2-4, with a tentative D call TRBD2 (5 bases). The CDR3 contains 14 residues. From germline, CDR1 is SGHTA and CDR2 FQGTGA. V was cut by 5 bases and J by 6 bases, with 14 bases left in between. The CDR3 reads CASSPTGGGNIQYF. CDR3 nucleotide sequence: TGTGCCAGCAGCCCGACTGGCGGAGGAAACATTCAGTACTTC.

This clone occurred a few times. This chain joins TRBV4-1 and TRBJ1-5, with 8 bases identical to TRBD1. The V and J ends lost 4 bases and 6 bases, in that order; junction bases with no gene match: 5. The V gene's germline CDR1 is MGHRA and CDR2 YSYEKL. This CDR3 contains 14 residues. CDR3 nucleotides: TGCGCCAGCAGCCTCTCAGGGGGCGGTCAGCCCCAGCATTTT. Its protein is CASSLSGGGQPQHF.

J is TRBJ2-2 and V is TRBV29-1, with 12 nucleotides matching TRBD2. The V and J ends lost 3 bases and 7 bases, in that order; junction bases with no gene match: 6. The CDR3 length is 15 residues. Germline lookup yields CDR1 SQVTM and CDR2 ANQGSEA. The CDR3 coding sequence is TGCAGCGTTGAGACCCTAGCGGGAGGGCACGGGGAGCTGTTTTTT. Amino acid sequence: CSVETLAGGHGELFF.

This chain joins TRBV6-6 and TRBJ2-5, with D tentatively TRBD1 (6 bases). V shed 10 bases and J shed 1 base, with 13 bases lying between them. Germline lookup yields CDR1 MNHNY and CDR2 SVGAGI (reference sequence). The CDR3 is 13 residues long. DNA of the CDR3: TGTGCCATCAGGGGTCCGTCCCAAGAGACCCAGTACTTC. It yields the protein CAIRGPSQETQYF.

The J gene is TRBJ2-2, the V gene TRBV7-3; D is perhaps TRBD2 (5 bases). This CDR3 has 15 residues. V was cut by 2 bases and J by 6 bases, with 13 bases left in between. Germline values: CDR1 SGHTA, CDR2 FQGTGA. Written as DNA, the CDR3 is TGTGCCAGCAGCTTAGAAGCGGAAGTCCCCGGGGAGCTGTTTTTT. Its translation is CASSLEAEVPGELFF. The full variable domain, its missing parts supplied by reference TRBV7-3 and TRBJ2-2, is GAGVSQTPSNKVTEKGKYVELRCDPISGHTALYWYRQSLGQGPEFLIYFQGTGAADDSGLPNDRFFAVRPEGSVSTLKIQRTERGDSAVYLCASSLEAEVPGELFFGEGSRLTVL.

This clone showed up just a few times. The CDR3 DNA reads TGTGCCAGCAGCCCTAGCGGGAGCACCGGGGAGCTGTTTTTT. It specifies CASSPSGSTGELFF. V gene TRBV7-2 combines with J gene TRBJ2-2; TRBD2 agrees at 10 bases. V lost 5 bases to trimming and J lost 4 bases; unmatched junction nucleotides: 1. The CDR3 is 14 amino acids. CDR1 and CDR2 from the germline V gene are SGHTA and FQGNSA.

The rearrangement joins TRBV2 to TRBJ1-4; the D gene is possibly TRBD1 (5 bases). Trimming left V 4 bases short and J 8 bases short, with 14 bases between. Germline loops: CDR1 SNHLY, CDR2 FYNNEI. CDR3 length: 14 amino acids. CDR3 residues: CASSVFTGFEKLFF. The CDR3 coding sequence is TGTGCCAGCAGTGTCTTTACAGGTTTCGAAAAACTGTTTTTT.

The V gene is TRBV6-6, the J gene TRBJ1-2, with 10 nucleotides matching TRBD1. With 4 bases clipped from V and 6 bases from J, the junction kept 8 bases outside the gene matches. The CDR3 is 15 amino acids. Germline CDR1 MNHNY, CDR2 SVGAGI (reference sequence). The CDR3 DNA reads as TGTGCCAGCAGTTCACCGGGACAGGGGATAGATGGCTACACCTTC. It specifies CASSSPGQGIDGYTF.

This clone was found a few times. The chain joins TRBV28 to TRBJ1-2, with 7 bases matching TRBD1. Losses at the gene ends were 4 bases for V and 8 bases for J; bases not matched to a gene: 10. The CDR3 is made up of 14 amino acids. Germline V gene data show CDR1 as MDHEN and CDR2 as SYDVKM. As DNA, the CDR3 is TGTGCCAGCAGTTACGATTATCCGACAGGGGGCTACACCTTC. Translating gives CASSYDYPTGGYTF.

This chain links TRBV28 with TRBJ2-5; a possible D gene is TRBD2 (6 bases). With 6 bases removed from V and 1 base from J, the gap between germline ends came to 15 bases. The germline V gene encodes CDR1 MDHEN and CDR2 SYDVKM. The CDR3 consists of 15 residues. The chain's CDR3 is CASRSPSGVQETQYF. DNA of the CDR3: TGTGCCAGCAGATCTCCCTCGGGGGTCCAAGAGACCCAGTACTTC.

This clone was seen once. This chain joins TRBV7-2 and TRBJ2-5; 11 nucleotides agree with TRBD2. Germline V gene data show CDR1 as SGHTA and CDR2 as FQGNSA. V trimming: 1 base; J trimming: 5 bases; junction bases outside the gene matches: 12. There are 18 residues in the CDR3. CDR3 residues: CASSLGGLAGGLGETQYF. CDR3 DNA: TGTGCCAGCAGCTTAGGTGGTTTAGCGGGAGGGCTGGGGGAGACCCAGTACTTC. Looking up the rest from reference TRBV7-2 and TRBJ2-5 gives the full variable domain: GAGVSQSPSNKVTEKGKDVELRCDPISGHTALYWYRQSLGQGLEFLIYFQGNSAPDKSGLPSDRFSAERTGGSVSTLTIQRTQQEDSAVYLCASSLGGLAGGLGETQYFGPGTRLLVL.

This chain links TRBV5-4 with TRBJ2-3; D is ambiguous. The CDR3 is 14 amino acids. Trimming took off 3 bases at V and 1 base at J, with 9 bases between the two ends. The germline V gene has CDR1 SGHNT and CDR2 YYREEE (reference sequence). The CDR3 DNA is TGTGCCAGCAGCTGGAGTTCCGGCACAGATACGCAGTATTTT. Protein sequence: CASSWSSGTDTQYF.

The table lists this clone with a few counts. This CDR3 reads CASSQSAGASTDTQYF. The CDR3 DNA sequence: TGCGCCAGCAGCCAATCCGCGGGGGCTAGCACAGATACGCAGTATTTT. The chain links TRBV4-3 to TRBJ2-3; D perhaps matches TRBD2 (7 bases). Trimming shortened V by 2 bases and J by 0 bases, and 12 bases separated the two germline ends. Germline assignment: CDR1 LGHNA and CDR2 YSLEER. The CDR3 is made up of 16 amino acids.